This T cell receptor beta chain was recorded in a study of blood T cell repertoires in COVID-19. This clone came up a few times. J lost 1 base, V lost 5 bases, and 14 bases had no gene match. The germline V gene has CDR1 SGHNT and CDR2 YYREEE (reference sequence). The CDR3 extends over 18 amino acids. The data were produced by immunoSEQ multiplex PCR, yet TCRdb's version contains in-frame clones alone and is incomplete. The profile shows roughly 290,000 clones, around 85% of them singletons. Material for sequencing was peripheral blood. The V call is TRBV5-4, the J call TRBJ1-5, with 8 nucleotides matching TRBD1. This clonotype was sampled from a human donor with COVID-19, enrolled during active disease. The donor label of this sample is uncertain. CDR3 sequence (DNA): TGTGCCAGCAGTCAACAGGGGGGCGCATGGGGCAGCAATCAGCCCCAGCATTTT. Translation: CASSQQGGAWGSNQPQHF.